This is a list of T cell receptor beta chains from one sample in a study of blood T cell repertoires in COVID-19. This table comes from immunoSEQ multiplex PCR, and its TCRdb copy is limited to in-frame clones, with some not included. Counted here are 300,000 to 400,000 clones, over 75% occurring once; the ten biggest clones make up 1%. The sequenced material came from peripheral blood. The receptors shown here come from a man aged 45-65 years with active or convalescent COVID-19. Both conserved end residues are part of each CDR3. The order of the fields is CDR3 length, V gene, J gene, clone size, D gene, CDR3 DNA, CDR3 protein. D genes are given only for firm matches. Not every row has a clone size; where given, it reads once, few, many or a size class.

15	TRBV3-1/TRBV3-2	TRBJ2-2	-	-	TGTGCCAGCAGCCCCCCGGAGGCCTTCACCGGGGAGCTGTTTTTT	CASSPPEAFTGELFF
15	TRBV5-1	TRBJ1-6	-	-	TGCGCCAGCAGACAGGGAAGCTCCTATAATTCACCCCTCCACTTT	CASRQGSSYNSPLHF
14	TRBV6-5	TRBJ1-2	-	TRBD1	TGTGCCAGCAGACGGGACAGGGGTGACTATGGCTACACCTTC	CASRRDRGDYGYTF
17	TRBV7-2	TRBJ2-2	-	TRBD2	TGTGCCAGCAGCTTAGGCGGGACTAGCGGTATCACCAGGGAGCTGTTTTTT	CASSLGGTSGITRELFF
17	TRBV5-4	TRBJ1-1	-	TRBD1	TGTGCCAGCAGCTTAAGATTTGGGAACAGGGGTGGCACTGAAGCTTTCTTT	CASSLRFGNRGGTEAFF
14	TRBV27	TRBJ1-1	-	-	TGTGCCAGCAGTTTATTTCCAGGGATGGGTGAAGCTTTCTTT	CASSLFPGMGEAFF
21	TRBV6-1	TRBJ1-6	-	TRBD1	TGTGCCAGCAGTGAAGCGGGTCAAGGAGGTTACAGGGGGATCGGGAATTCACCCCTCCACTTT	CASSEAGQGGYRGIGNSPLHF
19	TRBV4-2	TRBJ1-4	-	TRBD1	TGTGCCAGCAGCCAAGGGGTGGGACAGGGAGTTGCAACTAATGAAAAACTGTTTTTT	CASSQGVGQGVATNEKLFF
15	TRBV27	TRBJ1-1	once	TRBD1	TGTGCCAGCAGTTCCGAGGACAGGTTGAACACTGAAGCTTTCTTT	CASSSEDRLNTEAFF
20	TRBV5-1	TRBJ1-2	-	TRBD1	TGCGCCAGCAGCTTTCGTTCAACAGGGGGCGTTGGCGACGACTTTTACAGCTACACCTTC	CASSFRSTGGVGDDFYSYTF
14	TRBV30	TRBJ1-5	-	-	TGTGCCTGGAGTCTACCGCACCCGTATCAGCCCCAGCATTTT	CAWSLPHPYQPQHF
14	TRBV11-1	TRBJ1-3	-	-	TGTGCCAGCAGCCCGGAGCTTACTGGAAACACCATATATTTT	CASSPELTGNTIYF
18	TRBV7-9	TRBJ1-2	-	-	TGTGCCAGCAGCTTACGCCCGGGAGAGGGGACGGTTAGCTATGGCTACACCTTC	CASSLRPGEGTVSYGYTF
17	TRBV24-1	TRBJ2-4	-	TRBD2	TGTGCCACCAGTGATGCCCGGGGGGGTGACCACAAAAACATTCAGTACTTC	CATSDARGGDHKNIQYF
16	TRBV4-3	TRBJ2-3	-	-	TGCGCCAGCAGCCCCGCGGCCAGAGTGAGCACAGATACGCAGTATTTT	CASSPAARVSTDTQYF
15	TRBV18	TRBJ1-2	-	-	TGTGCCAGCTCACCCGGAGGGGAGAAGCGGTATGGCTACACCTTC	CASSPGGEKRYGYTF
15	TRBV5-1	TRBJ1-4	-	TRBD1	TGCGCCAGCAGCCCGACAGGGCGGGGGGATGAAAAACTGTTTTTT	CASSPTGRGDEKLFF
13	TRBV29-1	TRBJ1-2	-	TRBD1	TGCAGCGTTGGAGGGGAGGACAGGGGGAGTAATACCTTC	CSVGGEDRGSNTF
14	TRBV3-1/TRBV3-2	TRBJ2-7	-	-	TGTGCCAGCAGCCCGCTAGCTAGTACCTACGAGCAGTACTTC	CASSPLASTYEQYF
17	TRBV9	TRBJ1-2	-	TRBD1	TGTGCCAGCAGCCCCCATTCGGGACAGGGGGCCGCATATGGCTACACCTTC	CASSPHSGQGAAYGYTF
15	TRBV7-9	TRBJ2-6	-	TRBD1	TGTGCCACTGGACAGGGTTCAGGTGGGGCCAACGTCCTGACTTTC	CATGQGSGGANVLTF
15	TRBV6-5	TRBJ2-7	-	TRBD1	TGTGCCAGCAGGAGGACAGGGGGCGAATCATACGAGCAGTACTTC	CASRRTGGESYEQYF
13	TRBV12-3/TRBV12-4	TRBJ1-2	-	-	TGTGCCAGCAGCCGGGACTTACTCTATGGCTACACCTTC	CASSRDLLYGYTF
17	TRBV6-1	TRBJ1-6	-	-	TGTGCCAGCAGTGACCAACAGACGAGCTCCTATAATTCACCCCTCCACTTT	CASSDQQTSSYNSPLHF
15	TRBV7-9	TRBJ2-7	-	-	TGTGCCAGCAGCTGGCCTGGACAGCCCTCCTACGAGCAGTACTTC	CASSWPGQPSYEQYF
13	TRBV30	TRBJ1-4	-	-	TGTGCCTGGAGTGTACAAGGTATCGGGGGACTGTTTTTT	CAWSVQGIGGLFF
15	TRBV18	TRBJ1-1	-	TRBD1	TGTGCCAGCTCACCAGCACAGGGGTTGGCCACTGAAGCTTTCTTT	CASSPAQGLATEAFF
14	TRBV10-2	TRBJ1-2	-	-	TGCGCCAGCAGTGAGTCACATGGGGCGGATGGCTACACCTTC	CASSESHGADGYTF
12	TRBV28	TRBJ1-2	-	-	TGTGCCAGCAGTTTACAGGGTTATGGCTACACCTTC	CASSLQGYGYTF
15	TRBV2	TRBJ2-2	few	TRBD1	TGTGCCAGCAGTGGCCAGGGGGCGGGCACCGGGGAGCTGTTTTTT	CASSGQGAGTGELFF
15	TRBV15	TRBJ1-5	-	TRBD1	TGTGCCACCAGCAGAGCCGGGACAGGGGCACAGCCCCAGCATTTT	CATSRAGTGAQPQHF
15	TRBV2	TRBJ2-2	-	-	TGTGCCAGCAGTGCGGGACTCGCGAACACCGGGGAGCTGTTTTTT	CASSAGLANTGELFF
11	TRBV3-1/TRBV3-2	TRBJ1-1	once	-	TGTGCCAGCAGACAACAGGGCGAAGCTTTCTTT	CASRQQGEAFF
11	TRBV7-9	TRBJ2-1	-	-	TGTGCCAGCAGTACTCACTATGAGCAGTTCTTC	CASSTHYEQFF
16	TRBV4-2	TRBJ2-1	-	TRBD2	TGTGCCAGCAGCCAATCCAGACTAGCGGGAGCCATTAGTCAGTTCTTC	CASSQSRLAGAISQFF
16	TRBV19	TRBJ2-2	-	TRBD2	TGTGCCAGTACGGCTAGCGGGAAACCCTACACCGGGGAGCTGTTTTTT	CASTASGKPYTGELFF
13	TRBV6-5	TRBJ1-1	-	-	TGTGCCAGCAGTCTCCGTCGAGGCACTGAAGCTTTCTTT	CASSLRRGTEAFF
12	TRBV7-2	TRBJ2-7	-	TRBD1	TGTGCCAGCAGCACCGGGACAGGGGCGCAGTACTTC	CASSTGTGAQYF
15	TRBV27	TRBJ2-1	-	TRBD2	TGTGCCAGCAGTTTATTACGACGGGAGGGCCCTGAGCAGTTCTTC	CASSLLRREGPEQFF
16	TRBV9	TRBJ2-5	-	TRBD2	TGTGCCAGCAGCGTAGGACTAGCGGGAAACCAAGAGACCCAGTACTTC	CASSVGLAGNQETQYF
16	TRBV2	TRBJ2-1	-	TRBD2	TGTGCCAGCACTCGAGAGGCTAGCGGGGCTAACAATGAGCAGTTCTTC	CASTREASGANNEQFF
14	TRBV6-5	TRBJ2-7	-	TRBD1	TGTGCCAGCAGCCGGGACAGGGGATCGGGCGAGCAGTACTTC	CASSRDRGSGEQYF
19	TRBV10-3	TRBJ2-3	-	TRBD2	TGTGCCATCAGTGAGTCGAGGGAGACTAGCGGGAGACTCACAGATACGCAGTATTTT	CAISESRETSGRLTDTQYF
14	TRBV6-1	TRBJ2-7	few	-	TGTGCCAGCAGTGAACAGAGCGGCCTCTACGAGCAGTACTTC	CASSEQSGLYEQYF
14	TRBV5-1	TRBJ1-1	-	TRBD1	TGCGCCAGCAGCCCCAGGGGGCGAAACACTGAAGCTTTCTTT	CASSPRGRNTEAFF
19	TRBV7-9	TRBJ2-4	-	TRBD2	TGTGCCAGCAGCTTAGCCGGGACTAGCGGGAATCCGGCCAAAAACATTCAGTACTTC	CASSLAGTSGNPAKNIQYF
17	TRBV6-6	TRBJ2-3	-	TRBD2	TGTGCCAGCAGTCACCCGACCACGGGGGGTGGCACAGATACGCAGTATTTT	CASSHPTTGGGTDTQYF
16	TRBV7-3	TRBJ2-2	-	TRBD2	TGTGCCAGCAGCCCCGGACTAGCGGGAGGGAGAGGGGAGCTGTTTTTT	CASSPGLAGGRGELFF
15	TRBV5-1	TRBJ2-7	-	-	TGCGCCAGCAGCTTGGACCCCGGGACTTCCTACGAGCAGTACTTC	CASSLDPGTSYEQYF
16	TRBV28	TRBJ2-2	-	TRBD1	TGTGCCAGCAGTTTACCACAGGGGGCCTACACCGGGGAGCTGTTTTTT	CASSLPQGAYTGELFF